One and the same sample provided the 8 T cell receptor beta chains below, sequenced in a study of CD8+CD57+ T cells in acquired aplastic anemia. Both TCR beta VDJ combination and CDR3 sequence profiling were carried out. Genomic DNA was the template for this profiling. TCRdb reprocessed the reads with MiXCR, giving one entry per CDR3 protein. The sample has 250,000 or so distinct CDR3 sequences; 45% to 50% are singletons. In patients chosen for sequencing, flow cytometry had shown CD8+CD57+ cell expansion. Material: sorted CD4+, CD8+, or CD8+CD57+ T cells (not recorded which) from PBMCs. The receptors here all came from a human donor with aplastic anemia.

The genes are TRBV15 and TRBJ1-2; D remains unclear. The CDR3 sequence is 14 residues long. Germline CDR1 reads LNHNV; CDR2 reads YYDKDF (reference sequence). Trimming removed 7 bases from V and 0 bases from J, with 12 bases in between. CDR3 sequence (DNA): TGTGCCACCAAGAGCAATCCGGCTAACTATGGCTACACCTTC. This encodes CATKSNPANYGYTF.

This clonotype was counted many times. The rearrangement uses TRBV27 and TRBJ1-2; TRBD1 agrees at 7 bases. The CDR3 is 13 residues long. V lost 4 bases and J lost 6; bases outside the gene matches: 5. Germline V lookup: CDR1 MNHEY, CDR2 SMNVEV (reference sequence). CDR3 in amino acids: CASSSPGQDGYTF. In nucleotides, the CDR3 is TGTGCCAGCAGTTCACCCGGACAGGATGGCTACACCTTC.

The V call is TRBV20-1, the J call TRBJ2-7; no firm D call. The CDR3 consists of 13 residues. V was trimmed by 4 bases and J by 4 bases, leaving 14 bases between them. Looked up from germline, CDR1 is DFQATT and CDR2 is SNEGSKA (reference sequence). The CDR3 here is CSAIRLLEYEQYF. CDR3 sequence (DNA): TGCAGTGCTATCCGCCTCTTAGAATACGAGCAGTACTTC.

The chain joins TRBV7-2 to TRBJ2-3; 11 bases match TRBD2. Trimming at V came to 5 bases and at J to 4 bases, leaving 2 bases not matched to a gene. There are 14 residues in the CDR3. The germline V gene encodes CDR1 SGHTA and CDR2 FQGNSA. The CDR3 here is CASSTSGSADTQYF. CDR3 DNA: TGTGCCAGCAGCACTAGCGGGAGTGCAGATACGCAGTATTTT.

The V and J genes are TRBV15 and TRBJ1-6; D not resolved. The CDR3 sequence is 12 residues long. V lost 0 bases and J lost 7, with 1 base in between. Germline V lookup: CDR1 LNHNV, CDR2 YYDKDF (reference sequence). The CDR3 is CATSRENSPLHF. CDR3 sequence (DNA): TGTGCCACCAGCAGAGAAAATTCACCCCTCCACTTT.

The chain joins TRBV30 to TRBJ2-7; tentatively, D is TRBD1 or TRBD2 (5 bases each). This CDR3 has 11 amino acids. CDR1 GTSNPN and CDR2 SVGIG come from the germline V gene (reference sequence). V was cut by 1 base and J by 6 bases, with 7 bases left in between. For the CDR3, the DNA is TGTGCCTGGAGTGGAGGGGTCGAGCAGTACTTC. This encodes CAWSGGVEQYF.

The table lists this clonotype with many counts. The CDR3 DNA reads as TGTGCCAGCAGGATCGGGGATAATGAGCAGTTCTTC. Its protein product is CASRIGDNEQFF. The chain employs TRBV2 and TRBJ2-1; possible D gene TRBD2, 5 bases. V was pared by 6 bases and J by 7 bases, with 10 bases between. This CDR3 region has 12 residues. Germline V gene lookup returns CDR1 SNHLY and CDR2 FYNNEI.

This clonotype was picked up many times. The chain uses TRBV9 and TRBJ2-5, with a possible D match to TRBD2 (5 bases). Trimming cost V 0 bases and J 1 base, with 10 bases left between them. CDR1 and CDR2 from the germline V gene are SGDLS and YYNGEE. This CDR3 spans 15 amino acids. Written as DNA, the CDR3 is TGTGCCAGCAGCGTAGAGGGCGGACTCCAAGAGACCCAGTACTTC. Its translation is CASSVEGGLQETQYF. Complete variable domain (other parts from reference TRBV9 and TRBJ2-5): DSGVTQTPKHLITATGQRVTLRCSPRSGDLSVYWYQQSLDQGLQFLIQYYNGEERAKGNILERFSAQQFPDLHSELNLSSLELGDSALYFCASSVEGGLQETQYFGPGTRLLVL.